The rows below give T cell receptor beta chains drawn from one sample of a study of STAT5B mutations in CD4+ large granular lymphocyte leukemia. Only in-frame clones appear in the TCRdb table, and some are missing; sequencing was by immunoSEQ multiplex PCR. Of tens of thousands of clones listed, nearly 90% are singletons. The sample taken for sequencing was CD4+ T cells from blood buffy coats. Receptor source: a human donor in good health. Each CDR3 is given with its conserved first and last residue. The D gene is left open where the match is weak. A row's size may be missing; if present it is once, few, many or a size class.

abundance,j_gene,v_gene,d_gene,CDR3aa,CDR3nt
-,TRBJ1-6,TRBV7-2,-,CASSPAPGGGSPLHF,TGTGCCAGCAGCCCGGCCCCGGGAGGGGGTTCACCCCTCCACTTT
-,TRBJ2-5,TRBV27,TRBD1,CASLSRTGRTETQYF,TGTGCCAGCCTCTCCCGGACAGGGAGGACGGAGACCCAGTACTTC
-,TRBJ2-2,TRBV11-2,TRBD1,CASSFGTGFPGELFF,TGTGCCAGCAGCTTTGGGACAGGGTTCCCCGGGGAGCTGTTTTTT
-,TRBJ2-3,TRBV18,-,CASSPGGGLSTDTQYF,TGTGCCAGCTCACCAGGGGGGGGCCTGAGCACAGATACGCAGTATTTT
few,TRBJ1-2,TRBV7-2,-,CASRRDANPGGGYTF,TGTGCCAGCAGGCGGGACGCCAATCCGGGTGGTGGCTACACCTTC
-,TRBJ2-1,TRBV28,-,CASSFSTNEQFF,TGTGCCAGCAGTTTTTCAACGAATGAGCAGTTCTTC
once,TRBJ2-5,TRBV9,TRBD1,CASSASGGETQYF,TGTGCCAGCAGCGCATCAGGGGGAGAGACCCAGTACTTC
-,TRBJ2-7,TRBV6-5,TRBD1,CASRSPGQGAHEQYF,TGTGCCAGCAGGTCGCCGGGACAGGGGGCACACGAGCAGTACTTC
-,TRBJ1-1,TRBV5-6,TRBD1,CASSPYSGTANTEAFF,TGTGCCAGCAGCCCCTATTCCGGGACAGCGAACACTGAAGCTTTCTTT
once,TRBJ2-1,TRBV21-1,-,CASSKPPSFELAGVSYNEQFF,TGTGCCAGCAGCAAGCCACCGAGTTTCGAGTTAGCGGGAGTGTCCTACAATGAGCAGTTCTTC
-,TRBJ2-5,TRBV6-6,-,CASSYSGNQETQYF,TGTGCCAGCAGTTATTCGGGGAATCAAGAGACCCAGTACTTC
-,TRBJ1-3,TRBV13,-,CASSLGRGRGGNTIYF,TGTGCCAGCAGCTTAGGACGGGGGCGAGGAGGAAACACCATATATTTT
-,TRBJ1-2,TRBV29-1,-,CSVTKPGRPNGYTF,TGCAGCGTTACAAAACCGGGACGACCAAATGGCTACACCTTC
-,TRBJ1-3,TRBV7-2,-,CASSLTLQGNTIYF,TGTGCCAGCAGCTTAACGCTACAGGGCAACACCATATATTTT
-,TRBJ1-2,TRBV6-5,-,CASSYSGLYGYTF,TGTGCCAGCAGTTACTCGGGCCTCTATGGCTACACCTTC
-,TRBJ2-1,TRBV7-2,TRBD1,CASSYGQGGNEQFF,TGTGCCAGCAGCTATGGACAGGGGGGGAATGAGCAGTTCTTC
-,TRBJ1-5,TRBV28,TRBD1,CASSPPGQGAWQPQHF,TGTGCCAGCAGCCCCCCGGGACAGGGGGCTTGGCAGCCCCAGCATTTT
-,TRBJ1-3,TRBV19,-,CASSIGAAGNTIYF,TGTGCCAGTAGTATAGGGGCTGCCGGGAACACCATATATTTT
-,TRBJ1-6,TRBV5-6,-,CASSTAGANSPLHF,TGTGCCAGCAGCACCGCGGGAGCGAATTCACCCCTCCACTTT
-,TRBJ2-1,TRBV7-9,TRBD2,CASSLVTSGYNEQFF,TGTGCCAGCAGCTTAGTCACTAGCGGATACAATGAGCAGTTCTTC
-,TRBJ2-7,TRBV5-4,-,CASSVPGRYEQYF,TGTGCCAGCAGCGTCCCGGGACGCTACGAGCAGTACTTC
-,TRBJ2-2,TRBV5-1,-,CASSPQGTGELFF,TGCGCCAGCAGCCCCCAGGGTACCGGGGAGCTGTTTTTT
-,TRBJ2-1,TRBV27,TRBD2,CASSPLASGYDNEQFF,TGTGCCAGCAGTCCTCTGGCTAGCGGGTACGACAATGAGCAGTTCTTC
-,TRBJ2-7,TRBV7-8,-,CASSLEGLGHYEQYF,TGTGCCAGCAGCTTAGAAGGTCTGGGGCACTACGAGCAGTACTTC
-,TRBJ1-1,TRBV5-1,-,CASSADRTWTEAFF,TGCGCCAGCAGCGCTGACAGGACGTGGACTGAAGCTTTCTTT
-,TRBJ1-6,TRBV16,-,CASSPFAENSPLHF,TGTGCCAGCAGCCCCTTCGCTGAGAATTCACCCCTCCACTTT
-,TRBJ1-1,TRBV6-6,-,CASSYNSLNTEAFF,TGTGCCAGCAGTTACAATTCCCTGAACACTGAAGCTTTCTTT
-,TRBJ1-2,TRBV15,-,CATSRDLGGRGYGYTF,TGTGCCACCAGCAGAGATTTGGGGGGCCGTGGCTATGGCTACACCTTC
-,TRBJ2-3,TRBV6-5,-,CASSLRGESGDTQYF,TGTGCCAGCAGTTTACGGGGAGAGTCAGGTGATACGCAGTATTTT
-,TRBJ2-3,TRBV21-1,-,CASSKEGQPADTQYF,TGTGCCAGCAGCAAAGAGGGCCAACCGGCAGATACGCAGTATTTT
-,TRBJ1-4,TRBV6-6,TRBD1,CASSYSSQGEEKLFF,TGTGCCAGCAGTTACTCGAGCCAGGGGGAAGAAAAACTGTTTTTT
few,TRBJ1-5,TRBV10-1,-,CASSESETTQPQHF,TGCGCCAGCAGTGAGTCAGAGACCACTCAGCCCCAGCATTTT
once,TRBJ2-5,TRBV5-1,-,CASSLTVGRYQETQYF,TGCGCCAGCAGCCTCACCGTCGGCAGGTACCAAGAGACCCAGTACTTC
once,TRBJ2-5,TRBV9,-,CASSVGGETQYF,TGTGCCAGCAGCGTAGGAGGGGAGACCCAGTACTTC
-,TRBJ1-2,TRBV5-4,TRBD1,CASSLAGDRAFYGYTF,TGTGCCAGCAGCTTGGCCGGGGACAGGGCCTTCTATGGCTACACCTTC